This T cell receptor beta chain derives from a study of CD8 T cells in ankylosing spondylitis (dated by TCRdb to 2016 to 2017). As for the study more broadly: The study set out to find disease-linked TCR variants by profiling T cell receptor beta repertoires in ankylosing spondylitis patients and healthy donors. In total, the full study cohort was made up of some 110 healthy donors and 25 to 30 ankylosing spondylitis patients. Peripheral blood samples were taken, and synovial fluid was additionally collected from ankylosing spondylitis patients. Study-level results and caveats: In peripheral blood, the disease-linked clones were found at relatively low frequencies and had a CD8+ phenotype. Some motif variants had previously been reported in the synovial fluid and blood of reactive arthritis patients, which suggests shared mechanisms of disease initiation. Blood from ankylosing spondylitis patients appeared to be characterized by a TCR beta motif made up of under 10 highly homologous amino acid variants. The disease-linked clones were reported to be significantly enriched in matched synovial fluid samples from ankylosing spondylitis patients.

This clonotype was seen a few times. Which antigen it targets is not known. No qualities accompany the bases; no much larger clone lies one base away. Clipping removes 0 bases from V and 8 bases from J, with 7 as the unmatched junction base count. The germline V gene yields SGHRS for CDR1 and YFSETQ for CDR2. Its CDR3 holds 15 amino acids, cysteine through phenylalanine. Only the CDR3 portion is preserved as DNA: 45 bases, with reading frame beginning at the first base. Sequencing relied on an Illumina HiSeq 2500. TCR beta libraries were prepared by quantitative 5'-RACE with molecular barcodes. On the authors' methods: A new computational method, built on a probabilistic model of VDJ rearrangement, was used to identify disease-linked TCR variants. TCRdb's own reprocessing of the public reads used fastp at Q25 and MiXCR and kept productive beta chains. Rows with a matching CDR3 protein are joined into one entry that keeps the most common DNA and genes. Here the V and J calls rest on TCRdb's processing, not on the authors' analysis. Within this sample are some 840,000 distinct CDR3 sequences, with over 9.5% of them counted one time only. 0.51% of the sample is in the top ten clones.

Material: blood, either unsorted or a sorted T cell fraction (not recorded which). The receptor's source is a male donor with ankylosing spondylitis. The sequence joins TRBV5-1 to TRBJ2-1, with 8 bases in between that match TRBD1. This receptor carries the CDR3 CASSLGQGNGDEQFF. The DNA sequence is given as TGCGCCAGCAGCTTGGGACAGGGGAACGGGGATGAGCAGTTCTTC.